This entry features one T cell receptor (beta chain) sequence. Its matching antigen is unknown. PCR primers comprised 60 Vbeta and 13 Jbeta primers. Here immunoSEQ multiplex PCR was the method, and the copy in TCRdb shows in-frame clones only, minus some. Of 160,000 or so clones listed, about four fifths are singletons. This sample was included in a study of cytomegalovirus exposure and HLA in healthy donors. Whole-study context: Early released data comprised 80 million to 90 million unique TCRs from HLA-typed donors.

General study results and limits: According to a later analysis, most TCR beta chains associated with CMV appeared HLA-restricted. Roughly uniform depth of sequencing across donors was assumed in presence/absence analyses. A later analysis showed that HLA-associated TCR beta chains had undergone more clonal expansion than equally common others.

V was clipped by 2 bases and J by 7 bases; unmatched bases: 17. The CDR3 has 19 residues. Germline V gene sequence: CDR1 MDHEN, CDR2 SYDVKM. The receptor comes from a man in his fifties in good health and CMV-seropositive. Sequenced input: PBMCs. This chain links TRBV28 with TRBJ2-1; the match to TRBD2 covers 10 bases. CDR3 in amino acids: CASSLRTGYASGRLNEQFF. CDR3 coding DNA: TGTGCCAGCAGTTTAAGGACAGGGTATGCTAGCGGGAGACTTAATGAGCAGTTCTTC. Together with reference TRBV28 and TRBJ2-1, the CDR3 gives the full variable domain: DVKVTQSSRYLVKRTGEKVFLECVQDMDHENMFWYRQDPGLGLRLIYFSYDVKMKEKGDIPEGYSVSREKKERFSLILESASTNQTSMYLCASSLRTGYASGRLNEQFFGPGTRLTVL.